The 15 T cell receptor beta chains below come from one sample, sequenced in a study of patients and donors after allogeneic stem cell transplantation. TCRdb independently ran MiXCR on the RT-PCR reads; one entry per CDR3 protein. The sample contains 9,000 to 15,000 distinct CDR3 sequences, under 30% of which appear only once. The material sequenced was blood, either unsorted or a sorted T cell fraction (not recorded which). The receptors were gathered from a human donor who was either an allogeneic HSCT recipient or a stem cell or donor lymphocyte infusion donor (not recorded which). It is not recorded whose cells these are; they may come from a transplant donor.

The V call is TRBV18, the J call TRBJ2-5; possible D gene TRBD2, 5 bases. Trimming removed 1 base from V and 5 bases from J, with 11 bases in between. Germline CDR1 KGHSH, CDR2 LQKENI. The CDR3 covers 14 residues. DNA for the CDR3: TGTGCCAGCTCACCACTTCCGGGCGGGGAGACCCAGTACTTC. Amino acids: CASSPLPGGETQYF.

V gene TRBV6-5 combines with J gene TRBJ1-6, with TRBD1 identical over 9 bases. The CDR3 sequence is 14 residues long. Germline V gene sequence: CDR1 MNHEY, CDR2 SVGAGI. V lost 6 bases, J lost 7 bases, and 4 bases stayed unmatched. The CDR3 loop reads CASSSGTGNSPLHF. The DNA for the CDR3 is TGTGCCAGCAGCTCCGGGACAGGGAATTCACCCCTCCACTTT.

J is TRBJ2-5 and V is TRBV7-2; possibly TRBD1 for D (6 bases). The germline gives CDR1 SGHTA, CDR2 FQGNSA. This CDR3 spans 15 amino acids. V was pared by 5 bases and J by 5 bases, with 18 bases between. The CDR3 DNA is TGTGCCAGCAGCCCTCAGTTGGGGGCCGTTGAGACCCAGTACTTC. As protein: CASSPQLGAVETQYF.

The CDR3 DNA sequence: TGCAGTGCCGACGGTTCCTACAATGAGCAGTTCTTC. Encoded protein: CSADGSYNEQFF. The chain links TRBV20-1 to TRBJ2-1; unclear D gene. Germline CDR1 DFQATT, CDR2 SNEGSKA (reference sequence). CDR3 length equals 12 residues. With 6 bases removed from V and 1 base from J, the gap between germline ends came to 7 bases.

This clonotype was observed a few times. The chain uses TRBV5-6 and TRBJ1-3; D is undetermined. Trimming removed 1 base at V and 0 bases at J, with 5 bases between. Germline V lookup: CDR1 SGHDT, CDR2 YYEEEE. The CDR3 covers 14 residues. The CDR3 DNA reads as TGTGCCAGCAGCTTGTGGATCTCTGGAAACACCATATATTTT. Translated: CASSLWISGNTIYF.

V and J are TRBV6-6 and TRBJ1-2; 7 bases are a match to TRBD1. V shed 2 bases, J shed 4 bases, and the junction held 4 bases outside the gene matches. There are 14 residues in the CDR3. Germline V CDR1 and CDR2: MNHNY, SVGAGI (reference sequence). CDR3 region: CASSYTDRVYGYTF. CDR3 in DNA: TGTGCCAGCAGTTACACCGACAGGGTCTATGGCTACACCTTC.

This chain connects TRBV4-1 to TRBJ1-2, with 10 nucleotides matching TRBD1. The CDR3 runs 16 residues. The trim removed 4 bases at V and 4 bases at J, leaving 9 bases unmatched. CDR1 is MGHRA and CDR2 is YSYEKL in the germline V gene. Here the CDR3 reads CASSPQEGQGSYGYTF. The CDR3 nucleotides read TGCGCCAGCAGCCCGCAAGAGGGACAGGGGTCCTATGGCTACACCTTC.

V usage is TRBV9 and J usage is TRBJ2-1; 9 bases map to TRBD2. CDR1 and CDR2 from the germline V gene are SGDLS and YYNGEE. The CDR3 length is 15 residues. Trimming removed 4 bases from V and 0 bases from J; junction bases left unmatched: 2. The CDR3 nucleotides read TGTGCCAGCAGCTTTAGCGGGAGCTCCTACAATGAGCAGTTCTTC. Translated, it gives CASSFSGSSYNEQFF.

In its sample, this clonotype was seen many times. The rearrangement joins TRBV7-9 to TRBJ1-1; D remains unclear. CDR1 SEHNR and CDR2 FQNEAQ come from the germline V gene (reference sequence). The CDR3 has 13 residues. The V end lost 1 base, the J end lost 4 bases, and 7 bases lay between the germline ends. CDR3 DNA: TGTGCCAGCAGCTTAGGGGTGGGCACTGAAGCTTTCTTT. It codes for CASSLGVGTEAFF.

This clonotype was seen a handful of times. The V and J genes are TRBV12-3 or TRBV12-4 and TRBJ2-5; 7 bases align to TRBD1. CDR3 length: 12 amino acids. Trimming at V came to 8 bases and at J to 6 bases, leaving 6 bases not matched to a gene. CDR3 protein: CASRQGTQTQYF. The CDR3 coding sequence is TGTGCCAGCCGACAGGGAACTCAGACCCAGTACTTC.

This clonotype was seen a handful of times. The CDR3 sequence: CASSWDGLPYGYTF. CDR3 sequence (DNA): TGTGCCAGCAGTTGGGACGGCCTTCCCTATGGCTACACCTTC. The gene calls are TRBV12-3 or TRBV12-4 and TRBJ1-2, with a possible D match to TRBD1 (5 bases). The CDR3 sequence is 14 residues long. The V end was cut by 4 bases, the J end by 4 bases, with 13 bases between.

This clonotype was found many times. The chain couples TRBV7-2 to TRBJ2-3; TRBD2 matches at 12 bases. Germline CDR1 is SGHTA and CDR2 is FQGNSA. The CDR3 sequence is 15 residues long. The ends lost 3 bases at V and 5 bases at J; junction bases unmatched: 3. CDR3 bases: TGTGCCAGCAGCTTCCAACTAGCGGGAGGAGATACGCAGTATTTT. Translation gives CASSFQLAGGDTQYF.

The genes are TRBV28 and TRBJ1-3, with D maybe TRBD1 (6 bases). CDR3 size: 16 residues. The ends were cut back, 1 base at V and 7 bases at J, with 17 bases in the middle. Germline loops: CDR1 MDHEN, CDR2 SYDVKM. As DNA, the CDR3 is TGTGCCAGCAGTTTATCCCCTCCAGGGGTTGGTAACACCATATATTTT. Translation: CASSLSPPGVGNTIYF.

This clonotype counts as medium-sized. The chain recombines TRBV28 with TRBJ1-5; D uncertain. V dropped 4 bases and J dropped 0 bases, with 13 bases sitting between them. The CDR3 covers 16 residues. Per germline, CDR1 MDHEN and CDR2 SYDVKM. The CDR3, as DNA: TGTGCCAGCAGTTCCCGGGCCCGATATAGCAATCAGCCCCAGCATTTT. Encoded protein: CASSSRARYSNQPQHF.

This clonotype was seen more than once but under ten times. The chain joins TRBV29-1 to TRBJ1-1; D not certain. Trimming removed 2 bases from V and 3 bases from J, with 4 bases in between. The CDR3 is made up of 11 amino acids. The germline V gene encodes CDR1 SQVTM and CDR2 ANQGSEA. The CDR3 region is CSVERHTEAFF. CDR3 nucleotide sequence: TGCAGCGTTGAACGACACACTGAAGCTTTCTTT.